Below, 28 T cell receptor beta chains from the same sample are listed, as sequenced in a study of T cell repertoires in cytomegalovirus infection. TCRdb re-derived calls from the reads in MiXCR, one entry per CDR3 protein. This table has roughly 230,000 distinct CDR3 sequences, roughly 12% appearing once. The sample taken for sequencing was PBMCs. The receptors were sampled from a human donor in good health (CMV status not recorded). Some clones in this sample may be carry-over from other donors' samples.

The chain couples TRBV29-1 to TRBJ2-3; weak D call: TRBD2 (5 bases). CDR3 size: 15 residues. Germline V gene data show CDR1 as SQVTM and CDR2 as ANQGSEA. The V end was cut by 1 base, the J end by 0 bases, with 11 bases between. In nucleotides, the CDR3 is TGCAGCGTTGAAGGAGGGAATACTAGCACAGATACGCAGTATTTT. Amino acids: CSVEGGNTSTDTQYF.

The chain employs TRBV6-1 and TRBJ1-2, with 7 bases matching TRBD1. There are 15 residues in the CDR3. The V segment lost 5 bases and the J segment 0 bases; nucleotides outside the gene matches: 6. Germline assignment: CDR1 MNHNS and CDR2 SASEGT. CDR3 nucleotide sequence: TGTGCCAGCAGTTCCCTGGACAGGACTAACTATGGCTACACCTTC. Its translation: CASSSLDRTNYGYTF.

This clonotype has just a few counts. The CDR3 DNA is TGTGCCAGTAGTATGTGGGGGAGCCCAAACCAAGAGACCCAGTACTTC. Protein: CASSMWGSPNQETQYF. V is TRBV19 and J is TRBJ2-5; the D call may be TRBD1 or TRBD2 (5 bases each). V was trimmed by 3 bases and J by 0 bases, leaving 14 bases between them. Germline-derived CDR1 and CDR2 are LNHDA and SQIVND (reference sequence). This CDR3 comprises 16 residues.

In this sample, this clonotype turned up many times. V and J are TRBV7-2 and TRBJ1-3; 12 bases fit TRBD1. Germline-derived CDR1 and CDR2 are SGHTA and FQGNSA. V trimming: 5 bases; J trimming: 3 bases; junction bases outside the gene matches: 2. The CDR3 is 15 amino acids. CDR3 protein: CASSGTGGNGNTIYF. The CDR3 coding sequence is TGTGCCAGCAGCGGGACAGGGGGCAATGGAAACACCATATATTTT.

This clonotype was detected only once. The CDR3 nucleotides read TGCAGTGCCAGGGCGCGGTCCTATAACAATGAGCAGTTCTTC. This encodes CSARARSYNNEQFF. V is TRBV20-1 and J is TRBJ2-1; TRBD1 might be the D (5 bases). Germline CDR1 and CDR2: DFQATT and SNEGSKA (reference sequence). There are 14 residues in the CDR3. Trimming took 6 bases from V and 5 from J, leaving 17 bases between them.

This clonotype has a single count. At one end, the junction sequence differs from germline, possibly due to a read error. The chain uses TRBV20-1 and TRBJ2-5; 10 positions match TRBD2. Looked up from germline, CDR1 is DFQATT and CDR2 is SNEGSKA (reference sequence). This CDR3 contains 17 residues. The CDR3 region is CIARDPKSGGGGETRYF. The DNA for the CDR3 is TGCATTGCTAGAGATCCAAAAAGCGGGGGGGGGGGGGAGACCCGGTACTTC.

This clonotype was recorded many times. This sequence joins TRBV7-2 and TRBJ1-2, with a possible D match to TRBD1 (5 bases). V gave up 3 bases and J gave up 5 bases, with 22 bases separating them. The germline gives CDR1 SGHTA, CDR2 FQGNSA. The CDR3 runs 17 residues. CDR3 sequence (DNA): TGTGCCAGCAGCTTCTCCCCGGGGACCACCGTCCCTTATGGCTACACCTTC. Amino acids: CASSFSPGTTVPYGYTF.

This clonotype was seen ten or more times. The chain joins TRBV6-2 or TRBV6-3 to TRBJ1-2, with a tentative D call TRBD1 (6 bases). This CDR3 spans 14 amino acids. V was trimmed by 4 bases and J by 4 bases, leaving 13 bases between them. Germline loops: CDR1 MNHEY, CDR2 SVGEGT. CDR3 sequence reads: CASSFAQGSYGYTF. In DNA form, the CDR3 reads TGTGCCAGCAGTTTCGCCCAGGGGAGCTATGGCTACACCTTC.

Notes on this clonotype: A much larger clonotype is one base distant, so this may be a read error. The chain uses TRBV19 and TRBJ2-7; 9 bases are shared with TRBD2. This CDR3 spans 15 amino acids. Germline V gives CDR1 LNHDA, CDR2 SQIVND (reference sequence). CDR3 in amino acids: CASTRGTSLDYEQNF. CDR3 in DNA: TGTGCCAGTACCAGGGGGACTAGCTTAGACTACGAGCAGAACTTC.

In DNA, the CDR3 is TGTGCCAGCAGCTTAGCGGGGAGGACAGATCAAGAGACCCAGTACTTC. Protein: CASSLAGRTDQETQYF. This rearrangement joins TRBV7-9 to TRBJ2-5; tentatively, D is TRBD1 or TRBD2 (6 bases each). The V gene's germline CDR1 is SEHNR and CDR2 FQNEAQ (reference sequence). The CDR3 covers 16 residues. The germline V and J ends were trimmed by 0 bases and 2 bases, with 13 bases remaining between them.

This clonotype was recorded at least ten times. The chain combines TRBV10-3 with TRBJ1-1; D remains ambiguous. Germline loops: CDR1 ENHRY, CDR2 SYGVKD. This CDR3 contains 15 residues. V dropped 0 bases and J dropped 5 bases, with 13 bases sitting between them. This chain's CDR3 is CAISESPDTYTEAFF. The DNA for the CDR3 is TGTGCCATCAGTGAGTCGCCTGACACCTATACTGAAGCTTTCTTT.

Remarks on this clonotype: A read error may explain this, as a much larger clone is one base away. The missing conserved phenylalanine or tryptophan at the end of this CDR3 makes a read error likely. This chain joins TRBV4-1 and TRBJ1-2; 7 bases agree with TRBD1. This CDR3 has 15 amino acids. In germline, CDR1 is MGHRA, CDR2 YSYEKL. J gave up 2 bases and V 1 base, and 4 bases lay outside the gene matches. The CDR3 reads CASSQGQGNNYGYTV. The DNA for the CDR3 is TGCGCCAGCAGCCAAGGACAGGGTAACAACTATGGCTACACCGTC.

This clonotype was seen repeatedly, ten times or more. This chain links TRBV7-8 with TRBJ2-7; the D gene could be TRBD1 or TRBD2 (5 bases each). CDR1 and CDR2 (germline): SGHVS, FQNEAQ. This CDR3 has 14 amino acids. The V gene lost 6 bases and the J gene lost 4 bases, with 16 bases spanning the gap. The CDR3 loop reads CASRRDDQGYEQYF. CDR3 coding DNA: TGTGCCAGCAGACGGGACGATCAAGGGTACGAGCAGTACTTC.

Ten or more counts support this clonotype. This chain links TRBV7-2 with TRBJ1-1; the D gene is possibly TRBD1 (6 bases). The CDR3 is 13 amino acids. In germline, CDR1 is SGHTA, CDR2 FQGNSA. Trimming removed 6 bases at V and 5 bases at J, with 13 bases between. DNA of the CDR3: TGTGCCAGCAGGCTCGGGCAGGGGACTGAAGCTTTCTTT. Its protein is CASRLGQGTEAFF.

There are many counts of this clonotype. CDR3 coding DNA: TGTGCCAGTAGTCCACAGCGGGAGGGAGGCACAGATACGCAGTATTTT. This codes for CASSPQREGGTDTQYF. V usage is TRBV19 and J usage is TRBJ2-3, with 10 bases lining up with TRBD2. The CDR3 contains 16 residues. The V gene end was trimmed by 5 bases and the J gene end by 1 base; junction bases not matched to a gene: 6. Germline loops: CDR1 LNHDA, CDR2 SQIVND (reference sequence).

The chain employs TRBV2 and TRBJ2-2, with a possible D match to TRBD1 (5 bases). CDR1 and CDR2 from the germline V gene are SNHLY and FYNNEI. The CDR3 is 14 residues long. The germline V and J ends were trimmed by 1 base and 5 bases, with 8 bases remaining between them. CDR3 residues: CASSEVQGTGELFF. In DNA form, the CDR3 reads TGTGCCAGCAGTGAAGTGCAGGGTACCGGGGAGCTGTTTTTT.

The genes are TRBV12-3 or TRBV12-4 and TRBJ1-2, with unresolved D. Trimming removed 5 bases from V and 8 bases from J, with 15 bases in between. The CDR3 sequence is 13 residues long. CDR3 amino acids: CASSRRADNGYTF. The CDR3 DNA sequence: TGTGCCAGCAGTCGGAGGGCCGATAACGGCTACACCTTC.

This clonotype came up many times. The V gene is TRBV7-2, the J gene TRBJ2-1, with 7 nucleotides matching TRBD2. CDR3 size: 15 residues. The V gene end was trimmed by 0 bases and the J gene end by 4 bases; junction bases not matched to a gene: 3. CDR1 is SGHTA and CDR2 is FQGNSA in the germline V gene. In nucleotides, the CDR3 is TGTGCCAGCAGCTTAGCACTAGCGTTATACAATGAGCAGTTCTTC. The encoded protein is CASSLALALYNEQFF.

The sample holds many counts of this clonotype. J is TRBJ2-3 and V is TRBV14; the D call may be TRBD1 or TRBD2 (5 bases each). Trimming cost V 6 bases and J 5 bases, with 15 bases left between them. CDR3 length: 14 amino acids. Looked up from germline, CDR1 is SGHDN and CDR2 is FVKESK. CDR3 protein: CASSPGLGGDTQYF. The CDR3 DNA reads TGTGCCAGCAGTCCGGGGCTAGGTGGAGATACGCAGTATTTT.

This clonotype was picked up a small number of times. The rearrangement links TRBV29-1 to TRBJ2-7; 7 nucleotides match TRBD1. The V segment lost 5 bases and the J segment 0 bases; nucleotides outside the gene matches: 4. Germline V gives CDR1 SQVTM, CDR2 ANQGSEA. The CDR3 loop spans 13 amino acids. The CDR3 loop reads CSVYRGPSYEQYF. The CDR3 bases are TGCAGCGTTTACAGGGGCCCCTCCTACGAGCAGTACTTC.

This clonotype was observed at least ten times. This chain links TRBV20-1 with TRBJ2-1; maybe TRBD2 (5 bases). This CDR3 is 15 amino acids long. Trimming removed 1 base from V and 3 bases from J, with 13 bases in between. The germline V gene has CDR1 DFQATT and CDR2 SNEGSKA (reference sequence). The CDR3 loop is CSARGGGEGYNEQFF. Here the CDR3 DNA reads TGCAGTGCTAGAGGAGGCGGCGAGGGCTACAATGAGCAGTTCTTC.

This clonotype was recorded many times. CDR3 DNA sequence: TGTGCCAGCAGCTTAGCAGGGAGAAGAGAGACCCAGTACTTC. Translated: CASSLAGRRETQYF. V and J are TRBV7-2 and TRBJ2-5; possible D gene TRBD2, 5 bases. The CDR3 is 14 amino acids. The germline V and J ends were trimmed by 0 bases and 4 bases, with 9 bases remaining between them. The V gene's germline CDR1 is SGHTA and CDR2 FQGNSA.

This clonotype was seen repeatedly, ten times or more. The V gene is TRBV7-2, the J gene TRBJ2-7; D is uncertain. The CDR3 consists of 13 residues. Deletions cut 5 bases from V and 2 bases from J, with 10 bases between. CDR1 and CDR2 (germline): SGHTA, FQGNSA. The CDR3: CASSLTDTYEQYF. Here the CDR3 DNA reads TGTGCCAGCAGCCTAACTGATACCTACGAGCAGTACTTC.

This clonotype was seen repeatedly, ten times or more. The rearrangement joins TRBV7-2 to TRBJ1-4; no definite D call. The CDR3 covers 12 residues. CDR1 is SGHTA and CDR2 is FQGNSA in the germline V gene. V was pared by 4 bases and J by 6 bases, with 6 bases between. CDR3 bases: TGTGCCAGCAGCTGGACGGATGAAAAACTGTTTTTT. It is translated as CASSWTDEKLFF.

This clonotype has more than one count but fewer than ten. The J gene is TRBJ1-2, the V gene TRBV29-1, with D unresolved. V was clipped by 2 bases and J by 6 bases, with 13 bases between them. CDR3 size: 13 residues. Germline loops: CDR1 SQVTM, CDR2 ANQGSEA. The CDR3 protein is CSVEPPAPDGYTF. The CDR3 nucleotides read TGCAGCGTTGAACCCCCCGCGCCGGATGGCTACACCTTC.

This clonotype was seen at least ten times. CDR3 nucleotides: TGTGCCAGCACTCCGGGCGGGGGCCAGAACTCCTACGAGCAGTACTTC. This codes for CASTPGGGQNSYEQYF. V is TRBV28 and J is TRBJ2-7, with TRBD2 as a possible D gene (7 bases). Germline CDR1 MDHEN, CDR2 SYDVKM. CDR3 length: 16 residues. Trimming cost V 7 bases and J 0 bases, with 19 bases left between them.

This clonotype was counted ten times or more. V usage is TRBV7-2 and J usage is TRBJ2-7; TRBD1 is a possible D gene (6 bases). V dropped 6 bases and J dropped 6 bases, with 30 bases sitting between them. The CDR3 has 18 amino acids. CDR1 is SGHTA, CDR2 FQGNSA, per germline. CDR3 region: CASSNWMEQGKYSGEQYF. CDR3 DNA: TGTGCCAGCAGTAATTGGATGGAGCAGGGGAAATACAGCGGCGAGCAGTACTTC.

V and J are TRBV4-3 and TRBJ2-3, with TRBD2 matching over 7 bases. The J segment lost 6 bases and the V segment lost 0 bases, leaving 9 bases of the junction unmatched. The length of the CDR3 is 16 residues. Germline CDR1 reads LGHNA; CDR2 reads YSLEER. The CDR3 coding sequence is TGCGCCAGCAGCCAAGAAGCAGCGGGGAGTGGGGATACGCAGTATTTT. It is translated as CASSQEAAGSGDTQYF.